These T cell receptor beta chains were read from a single sample in a study of cytomegalovirus exposure and HLA in healthy donors. Repertoires were generated with immunoSEQ multiplex PCR, while TCRdb's copy carries only in-frame clones and drops some. The sample lists about 150,000 clones; less than 10% were seen once. Input material: PBMCs. The receptors shown here come from a male donor in good health and CMV-seronegative. CDR3s include the opening cysteine and the closing phenylalanine or tryptophan. D genes are given only for firm matches. Clone size appears in some rows only: once, few, many, or a class for an expanded clone.

J: TRBJ2-1; size: -; D: TRBD2; V: TRBV28; CDR3: CASSLRREVLREQFF; DNA: TGTGCCAGCAGTTTAAGGCGGGAGGTTCTGAGAGAGCAGTTCTTC
J: TRBJ1-2; size: -; D: TRBD1; V: TRBV6-5; CDR3: CASNPGQGNYGYTF; DNA: TGTGCCAGCAATCCGGGACAGGGAAACTATGGCTACACCTTC
J: TRBJ2-3; size: -; D: -; V: TRBV2; CDR3: CASNPMRQDTDTQYF; DNA: TGTGCCAGCAACCCAATGAGACAGGACACAGATACGCAGTATTTT
J: TRBJ2-3; size: -; D: -; V: TRBV7-2; CDR3: CASSSGGSGTDTQYF; DNA: TGTGCCAGCAGCTCCGGAGGCTCCGGCACAGATACGCAGTATTTT
J: TRBJ1-4; size: few; D: TRBD1; V: TRBV6-8; CDR3: CASSPKGAPTNEKLFF; DNA: TGTGCCAGCAGTCCGAAGGGGGCTCCAACTAATGAAAAACTGTTTTTT
J: TRBJ1-4; size: few; D: -; V: TRBV28; CDR3: CASSLPRGQGEKLFF; DNA: TGTGCCAGCAGTTTACCGCGGGGCCAGGGTGAAAAACTGTTTTTT
J: TRBJ1-6; size: -; D: -; V: TRBV6-1; CDR3: CASSEAGPGSPLHF; DNA: TGTGCCAGCAGTGAAGCGGGCCCCGGTTCACCCCTCCACTTT
J: TRBJ2-5; size: few; D: TRBD1; V: TRBV19; CDR3: CASSIGQGARETQYF; DNA: TGTGCCAGTAGTATAGGACAGGGGGCCCGAGAGACCCAGTACTTC
J: TRBJ2-6; size: few; D: -; V: TRBV10-3; CDR3: CAISESLYSGANVLTF; DNA: TGTGCCATCAGTGAGTCACTCTATTCTGGGGCCAACGTCCTGACTTTC
J: TRBJ1-3; size: -; D: -; V: TRBV28; CDR3: CASSLGGANSGNTIYF; DNA: TGTGCCAGCAGTTTAGGCGGGGCGAACTCTGGAAACACCATATATTTT
J: TRBJ2-6; size: few; D: -; V: TRBV4-3; CDR3: CASSQDGSGGANVLTF; DNA: TGCGCCAGCAGCCAAGATGGATCGGGAGGGGCCAACGTCCTGACTTTC
J: TRBJ2-2; size: few; D: -; V: TRBV29-1; CDR3: CSVETRSANTGELFF; DNA: TGCAGCGTTGAAACCAGATCCGCGAACACCGGGGAGCTGTTTTTT
J: TRBJ2-1; size: -; D: TRBD1; V: TRBV2; CDR3: CASLDRGGDEQFF; DNA: TGTGCCAGTTTGGACAGGGGGGGCGATGAGCAGTTCTTC
J: TRBJ2-7; size: -; D: -; V: TRBV5-6; CDR3: CASSFYRVEQYF; DNA: TGTGCCAGCAGCTTCTACAGGGTCGAGCAGTACTTC
J: TRBJ2-1; size: few; D: TRBD2; V: TRBV30; CDR3: CAWSGLAGEGDNEQFF; DNA: TGTGCCTGGAGTGGCTTAGCGGGAGAGGGGGACAATGAGCAGTTCTTC
J: TRBJ1-1; size: few; D: -; V: TRBV28; CDR3: CASKGSTEAFF; DNA: TGTGCCAGCAAAGGGAGCACTGAAGCTTTCTTT
J: TRBJ1-2; size: -; D: -; V: TRBV27; CDR3: CASSPGSGRNGYTF; DNA: TGTGCCAGCAGTCCGGGGTCCGGACGGAATGGCTACACCTTC
J: TRBJ2-1; size: -; D: TRBD2; V: TRBV6-4; CDR3: CASSDNPGGYEQFF; DNA: TGTGCCAGCAGTGACAACCCCGGGGGGTATGAGCAGTTCTTC
J: TRBJ2-7; size: few; D: -; V: TRBV29-1; CDR3: CSVVETASYEQYF; DNA: TGCAGCGTTGTCGAGACAGCTTCCTACGAGCAGTACTTC
J: TRBJ2-1; size: few; D: -; V: TRBV6-5; CDR3: CASSYSREQFF; DNA: TGTGCCAGCAGTTACTCGCGTGAGCAGTTCTTC
J: TRBJ1-2; size: few; D: -; V: TRBV19; CDR3: CASSIGHSNYGYTF; DNA: TGTGCCAGTAGTATAGGACACAGTAACTATGGCTACACCTTC
J: TRBJ2-7; size: -; D: TRBD1; V: TRBV7-9; CDR3: CASRDGTAYEQYF; DNA: TGTGCCAGCAGGGACGGGACAGCCTACGAGCAGTACTTC
J: TRBJ1-2; size: few; D: -; V: TRBV28; CDR3: CASSPQGAGGYTF; DNA: TGTGCCAGCAGTCCACAAGGGGCAGGAGGCTACACCTTC
J: TRBJ2-3; size: -; D: TRBD2; V: TRBV7-9; CDR3: CASSRWTSGRASTDTQYF; DNA: TGTGCCAGCAGCCGGTGGACTAGCGGGAGGGCGAGCACAGATACGCAGTATTTT
J: TRBJ2-7; size: -; D: -; V: TRBV18; CDR3: CASSPSATGDEQYF; DNA: TGCGCCAGCTCACCCTCCGCGACAGGAGACGAGCAGTACTTC
J: TRBJ2-4; size: few; D: -; V: TRBV9; CDR3: CASSPRVGIQYF; DNA: TGTGCCAGCAGCCCCAGGGTGGGCATTCAGTACTTC
J: TRBJ2-5; size: few; D: -; V: TRBV30; CDR3: CAWSVLVTQYF; DNA: TGTGCCTGGAGTGTACTGGTGACCCAGTACTTC
J: TRBJ2-6; size: -; D: TRBD1; V: TRBV18; CDR3: CASSPYGQGNSGANVLTF; DNA: TGTGCCAGCTCACCTTACGGACAGGGCAACTCTGGGGCCAACGTCCTGACTTTC
J: TRBJ2-7; size: few; D: -; V: TRBV2; CDR3: CASSVRQGLSYEQYF; DNA: TGTGCCAGCAGTGTAAGGCAGGGGCTTTCCTACGAGCAGTACTTC
J: TRBJ2-7; size: few; D: -; V: TRBV4-3; CDR3: CASSQDPLSTITSYEQYF; DNA: TGCGCCAGCAGCCAAGATCCGTTGTCGACTATCACTTCCTACGAGCAGTACTTC
J: TRBJ2-7; size: few; D: -; V: TRBV27; CDR3: CASRITGSYEQYF; DNA: TGTGCCAGCAGAATAACAGGGTCCTACGAGCAGTACTTC
J: TRBJ2-5; size: -; D: TRBD1; V: TRBV2; CDR3: CASRALQGVGTQYF; DNA: TGTGCCAGCAGAGCCTTACAGGGGGTTGGGACCCAGTACTTC
J: TRBJ1-3; size: few; D: -; V: TRBV11-2; CDR3: CASRPPLSNGNTIYF; DNA: TGTGCCAGCAGGCCTCCCCTATCGAACGGAAACACCATATATTTT
J: TRBJ2-7; size: -; D: -; V: TRBV7-2; CDR3: CASSLGQAPSYEQYF; DNA: TGTGCCAGCAGCTTAGGACAGGCCCCCTCCTACGAGCAGTACTTC
J: TRBJ1-1; size: -; D: -; V: TRBV7-9; CDR3: CASRPGGTEAFF; DNA: TGTGCCAGCAGACCCGGTGGTACTGAAGCTTTCTTT
J: TRBJ1-2; size: few; D: -; V: TRBV6-5; CDR3: CASSYGSSGYTF; DNA: TGTGCCAGTAGTTATGGGAGTTCGGGCTACACCTTC
J: TRBJ2-7; size: -; D: -; V: TRBV5-6; CDR3: CASSLVGWARGEQYF; DNA: TGTGCCAGCAGCTTGGTTGGCTGGGCTAGGGGCGAGCAGTACTTC
J: TRBJ2-3; size: few; D: TRBD2; V: TRBV7-2; CDR3: CASSLWGGGLTDTQYF; DNA: TGTGCCAGCAGCTTATGGGGGGGAGGGCTCACAGATACGCAGTATTTT
J: TRBJ1-5; size: few; D: TRBD1; V: TRBV5-1; CDR3: CASSAWDSRNQPQHF; DNA: TGCGCCAGCAGCGCCTGGGACAGTCGCAATCAGCCCCAGCATTTT
J: TRBJ2-5; size: -; D: -; V: TRBV27; CDR3: CASNRLGVGEETQYF; DNA: TGTGCCAGCAATCGGCTCGGGGTGGGAGAAGAGACCCAGTACTTC
J: TRBJ2-5; size: -; D: -; V: TRBV2; CDR3: CASSGSSQTETQYF; DNA: TGTGCCAGCAGTGGCTCTAGCCAAACAGAGACCCAGTACTTC
J: TRBJ1-2; size: -; D: -; V: TRBV6-1; CDR3: CASDPGGGVYGYTF; DNA: TGTGCCAGCGACCCCGGGGGAGGGGTCTATGGCTACACCTTC
J: TRBJ2-2; size: -; D: -; V: TRBV10-3; CDR3: CAISPTGLTLNTGELFF; DNA: TGTGCCATCAGTCCAACCGGACTAACTTTAAACACCGGGGAGCTGTTTTTT